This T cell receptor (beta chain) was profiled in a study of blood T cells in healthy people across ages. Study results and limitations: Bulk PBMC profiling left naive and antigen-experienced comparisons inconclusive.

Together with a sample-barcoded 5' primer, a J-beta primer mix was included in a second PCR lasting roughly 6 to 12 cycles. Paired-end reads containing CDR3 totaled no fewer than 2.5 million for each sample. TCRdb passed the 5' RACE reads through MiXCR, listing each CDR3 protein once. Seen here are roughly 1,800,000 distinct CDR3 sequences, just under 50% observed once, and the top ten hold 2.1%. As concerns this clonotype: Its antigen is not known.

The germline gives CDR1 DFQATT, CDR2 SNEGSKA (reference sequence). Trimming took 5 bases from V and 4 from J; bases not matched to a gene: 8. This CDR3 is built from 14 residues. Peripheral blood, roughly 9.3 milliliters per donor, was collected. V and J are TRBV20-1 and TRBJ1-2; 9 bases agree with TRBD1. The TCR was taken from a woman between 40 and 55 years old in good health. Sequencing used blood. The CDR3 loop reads CSASRSTGGYGYTF. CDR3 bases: TGCAGTGCTTCACGCTCGACAGGGGGCTATGGCTACACCTTC.